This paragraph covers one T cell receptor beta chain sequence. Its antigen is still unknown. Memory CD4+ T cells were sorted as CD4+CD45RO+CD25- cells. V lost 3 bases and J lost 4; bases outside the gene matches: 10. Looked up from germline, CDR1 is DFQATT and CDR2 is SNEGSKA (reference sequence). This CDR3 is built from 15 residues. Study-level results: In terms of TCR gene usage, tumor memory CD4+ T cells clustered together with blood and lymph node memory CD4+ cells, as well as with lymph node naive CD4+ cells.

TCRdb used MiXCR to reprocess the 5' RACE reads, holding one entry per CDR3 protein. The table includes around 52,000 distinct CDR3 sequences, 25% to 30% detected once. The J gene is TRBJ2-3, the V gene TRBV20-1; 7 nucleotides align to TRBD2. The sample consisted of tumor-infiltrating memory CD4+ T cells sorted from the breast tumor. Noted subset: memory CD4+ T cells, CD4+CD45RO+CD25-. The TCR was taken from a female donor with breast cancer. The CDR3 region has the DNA TGCAGTGCTAGTGGCGGGAGCACCACCCCAGATACGCAGTATTTT. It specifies CSASGGSTTPDTQYF.